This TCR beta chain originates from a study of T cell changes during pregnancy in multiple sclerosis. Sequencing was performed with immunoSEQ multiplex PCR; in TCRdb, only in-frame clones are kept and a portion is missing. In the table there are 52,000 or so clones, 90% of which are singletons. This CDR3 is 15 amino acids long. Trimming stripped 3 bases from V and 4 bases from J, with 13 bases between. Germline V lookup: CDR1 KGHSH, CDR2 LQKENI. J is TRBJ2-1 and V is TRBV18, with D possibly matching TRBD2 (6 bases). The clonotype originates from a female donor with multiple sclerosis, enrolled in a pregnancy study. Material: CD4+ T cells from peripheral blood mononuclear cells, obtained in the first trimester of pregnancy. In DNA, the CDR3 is TGTGCCAGCTCACCTACCGGGACTCTATACAATGAGCAGTTCTTC. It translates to CASSPTGTLYNEQFF.